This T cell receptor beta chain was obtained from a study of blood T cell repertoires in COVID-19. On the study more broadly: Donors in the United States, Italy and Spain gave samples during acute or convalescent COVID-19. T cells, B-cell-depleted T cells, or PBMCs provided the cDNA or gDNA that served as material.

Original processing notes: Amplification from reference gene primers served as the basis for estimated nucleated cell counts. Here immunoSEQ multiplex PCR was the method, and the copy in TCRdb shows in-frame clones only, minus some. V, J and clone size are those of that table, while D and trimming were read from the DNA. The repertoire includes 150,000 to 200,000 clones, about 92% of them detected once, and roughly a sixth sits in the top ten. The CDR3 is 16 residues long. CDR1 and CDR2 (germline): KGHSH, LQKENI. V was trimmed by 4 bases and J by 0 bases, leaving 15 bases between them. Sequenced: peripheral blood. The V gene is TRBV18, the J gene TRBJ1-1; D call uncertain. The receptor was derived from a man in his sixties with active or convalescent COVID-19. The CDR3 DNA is TGTGCCAGCTCACGCGACTCTCGGGTAATGAACACTGAAGCTTTCTTT. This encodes CASSRDSRVMNTEAFF.